The 23 T cell receptor beta chains reported below all come from one sample, sequenced in a study of blood T cell repertoires in COVID-19. Measured with immunoSEQ multiplex PCR; TCRdb has only the in-frame clones, and not every one. This repertoire shows fewer than 300,000 clones, roughly 84% found once; its top ten account for roughly 14%. Material: peripheral blood. The receptors originated from a person aged 65-85 years with COVID-19, enrolled during active disease.

This clone was seen just once. The chain has TRBV4-3 and TRBJ2-1; 10 bases are a match to TRBD2. Germline lookup yields CDR1 LGHNA and CDR2 YSLEER. The V gene end was trimmed by 0 bases and the J gene end by 3 bases; junction bases not matched to a gene: 5. The CDR3 is 17 residues long. Here the CDR3 reads CASSQDQLAGLYNEQFF. The CDR3 DNA is TGCGCCAGCAGCCAAGATCAACTAGCGGGACTCTACAATGAGCAGTTCTTC.

The chain uses TRBV3-1 (or the pseudogene TRBV3-2) and TRBJ1-1; a possible D gene is TRBD1 (5 bases). Germline loops: CDR1 LGHDT, CDR2 YNNKEL (reference sequence). CDR3 length: 13 amino acids. V lost 6 bases and J 0 bases, leaving 8 bases between the germline ends. CDR3 residues: CASRRGMNTEAFF. The CDR3 bases are TGTGCCAGCAGGCGGGGGATGAACACTGAAGCTTTCTTT.

This clone was observed a handful of times. The chain uses TRBV21-1 and TRBJ2-1; the D segment call TRBD1 is taken from the table without a DNA check. TRBV21-1 counts as a pseudogene. The CDR3 length is 13 residues. The CDR3 nucleotides read TGTGCCAAAACAGGGGGCGCGGGGAATGAGCAGTTCTTC. This encodes CAKTGGAGNEQFF.

The rearrangement links TRBV28 to TRBJ2-2; D might be TRBD1 (5 bases). The CDR3 is made up of 13 amino acids. Trimming took 6 bases from V and 3 from J, leaving 8 bases between them. Germline CDR1 reads MDHEN; CDR2 reads SYDVKM. The DNA for the CDR3 is TGTGCCAGCAGGAAGGGGCACACCGGGGAGCTGTTTTTT. This codes for CASRKGHTGELFF.

V and J are TRBV19 and TRBJ2-3; 9 bases line up with TRBD2. V gave up 4 bases and J gave up 0 bases; unmatched junction bases: 11. Germline lookup yields CDR1 LNHDA and CDR2 SQIVND (reference sequence). This CDR3 has 18 residues. The CDR3 DNA follows: TGTGCCAGTAGTAGACCCCTGGACACTAGCGGGAGCACAGATACGCAGTATTTT. Translation: CASSRPLDTSGSTDTQYF.

The V gene is TRBV21-1, the J gene TRBJ1-5. TRBV21-1 represents a pseudogene. CDR3 length: 14 amino acids. In DNA, the CDR3 is TGTGCCCGCCGCGGGGGAGATAGCAATCAGCCCCAGCATTTT. Its protein is CARRGGDSNQPQHF.

The chain uses TRBV15 and TRBJ2-1; 7 bases map to TRBD1. Germline trimming cut 3 bases from V and 5 bases from J; bases unmatched to any gene: 4. This CDR3 comprises 14 residues. Germline CDR1 is LNHNV and CDR2 is YYDKDF (reference sequence). CDR3 amino acids: CATSRETGNNEQFF. The CDR3 region has the DNA TGTGCCACCAGCAGGGAGACAGGGAACAATGAGCAGTTCTTC.

The rearrangement uses TRBV2 and TRBJ2-5; D may be TRBD1 (5 bases). Germline values: CDR1 SNHLY, CDR2 FYNNEI. This CDR3 region has 14 residues. V lost 4 bases, J lost 4 bases, and 13 bases lay in between. The CDR3 nucleotides are TGTGCCAGCAGTGGTCAACAGGTCCCAGAGACCCAGTACTTC. It encodes CASSGQQVPETQYF.

With regard to this clone: It may be a read error: a sequence one base away is much more abundant. The chain combines TRBV7-2 with TRBJ1-4; 8 positions agree with TRBD1. The germline CDR1 and CDR2 sequences are SGHTA and FQGNSA. After removal of 3 bases from V and 4 bases from J, the junction contained 1 base not matched to a gene. This CDR3 contains 14 residues. CDR3 coding DNA: TGTGCCAGCAGCTTCGACAGGGGTAATGAAAAACTGTTTTTT. Amino acids: CASSFDRGNEKLFF.

The chain's CDR3 is CASHAGGNSPLHF. CDR3 coding DNA: TGTGCCAGCCATGCAGGGGGAAATTCACCCCTCCACTTT. The chain has TRBV12-3 or TRBV12-4 and TRBJ1-6; 7 bases agree with TRBD1. With V trimmed by 8 bases and J by 7 bases, 5 bases remained unmatched. This CDR3 has 13 residues.

V and J are TRBV18 and TRBJ1-2; D is unresolved. Germline assignment: CDR1 KGHSH and CDR2 LQKENI. V gave up 2 bases and J gave up 4 bases, with 11 bases separating them. The CDR3 sequence is 14 residues long. In DNA, the CDR3 is TGTGCCAGCTCACCAGCGGCTGGCCCCTATGGCTACACCTTC. Translating gives CASSPAAGPYGYTF.

This chain joins TRBV5-6 and TRBJ2-5, with no clear D. There are 13 residues in the CDR3. Germline CDR1 SGHDT, CDR2 YYEEEE. Deletions cut 2 bases from V and 0 bases from J, with 5 bases between. CDR3 in amino acids: CASSFTYQETQYF. The DNA of the CDR3 is TGTGCCAGCAGCTTTACTTACCAAGAGACCCAGTACTTC. The full variable domain, with the rest looked up from reference TRBV5-6 and TRBJ2-5, is DAGVTQSPTHLIKTRGQQVTLRCSPKSGHDTVSWYQQALGQGPQFIFQYYEEEERQRGNFPDRFSGHQFPNYSSELNVNALLLGDSALYLCASSFTYQETQYFGPGTRLLVL.

In its sample, this clone was seen many times. The chain links TRBV27 to TRBJ2-7; 9 bases match TRBD2. Germline CDR1 is MNHEY and CDR2 is SMNVEV (reference sequence). With V trimmed by 5 bases and J by 1 base, 12 bases remained unmatched. This CDR3 has 17 amino acids. The CDR3 DNA sequence: TGTGCCAGCAGTGGGGGGGACCCTAGCGGGATATCCTACGAGCAGTACTTC. It specifies CASSGGDPSGISYEQYF.

This sequence joins TRBV19 and TRBJ2-3; 7 bases line up with TRBD2. The trim removed 4 bases at V and 6 bases at J, leaving 10 bases unmatched. CDR1 and CDR2 from the germline V gene are LNHDA and SQIVND (reference sequence). The CDR3 loop spans 15 amino acids. CDR3 in amino acids: CASSTDGRSRDTQYF. CDR3 in DNA: TGTGCCAGTAGTACAGACGGGAGGTCGAGGGATACGCAGTATTTT.

V is TRBV9 and J is TRBJ2-7; 11 nucleotides agree with TRBD1. V lost 5 bases, J lost 3 bases, and 4 bases stayed unmatched. The germline V gene has CDR1 SGDLS and CDR2 YYNGEE. The CDR3 is 14 amino acids. The DNA of the CDR3 is TGTGCCAGCAGTAAGGGACAGGGGGGCTACGAGCAGTACTTC. Translating gives CASSKGQGGYEQYF.

V usage is TRBV28 and J usage is TRBJ2-7; D ambiguous. The CDR3 loop spans 14 amino acids. The V gene's germline CDR1 is MDHEN and CDR2 SYDVKM. V lost 10 bases and J 0 bases, leaving 16 bases between the germline ends. In DNA, the CDR3 is TGTGCCACCAGGTTCGGCGGAAGCTCCTACGAGCAGTACTTC. Its translation: CATRFGGSSYEQYF.

The chain employs TRBV5-1 and TRBJ2-1; 11 bases agree with TRBD2. The germline CDR1 and CDR2 sequences are SGHRS and YFSETQ. The V segment lost 0 bases and the J segment 6 bases; nucleotides outside the gene matches: 5. The CDR3 loop spans 16 amino acids. CDR3 sequence (DNA): TGCGCCAGCAGCTTGGCAACTAGCGGGAGCTTCAATGAGCAGTTCTTC. It specifies CASSLATSGSFNEQFF.

V gene TRBV6-6 combines with J gene TRBJ2-3, with D possibly being TRBD2 (6 bases). Germline CDR1 reads MNHNY; CDR2 reads SVGAGI (reference sequence). The CDR3 has 15 amino acids. V gave up 5 bases and J gave up 4 bases, with 16 bases separating them. The chain's CDR3 is CASSISGVVADTQYF. CDR3 DNA sequence: TGTGCCAGCAGTATTTCGGGAGTTGTTGCAGATACGCAGTATTTT.

In its sample, this clone was seen once. The chain uses TRBV6-5 and TRBJ2-2, with TRBD1 as a possible D gene (5 bases). V dropped 6 bases and J dropped 5 bases, with 10 bases sitting between them. The CDR3 is 13 residues long. Germline V CDR1 and CDR2: MNHEY, SVGAGI. CDR3 in DNA: TGTGCCAGCAGCAGGGCGGATACCGGGGAGCTGTTTTTT. It is translated as CASSRADTGELFF.

The chain carries TRBV15 and TRBJ2-5, with TRBD1 identical over 12 bases. The CDR3 totals 18 residues. The germline V gene has CDR1 LNHNV and CDR2 YYDKDF (reference sequence). Trimming cost V 3 bases and J 6 bases; bases outside gene matches: 14. This CDR3 reads CATSRGGTGTGGVQTQYF. As DNA, the CDR3 is TGTGCCACCAGCAGGGGGGGCACAGGGACAGGGGGCGTGCAGACCCAGTACTTC. Full variable domain (rest looked up from reference TRBV15 and TRBJ2-5): DAMVIQNPRYQVTQFGKPVTLSCSQTLNHNVMYWYQQKSSQAPKLLFHYYDKDFNNEADTPDNFQSRRPNTSFCFLDIRSPGLGDTAMYLCATSRGGTGTGGVQTQYFGPGTRLLVL.

Here the CDR3 DNA reads TGTGCCAGCAGCTTACTAGCGGGGGGCACAGATACGCAGTATTTT. Residues: CASSLLAGGTDTQYF. The J gene is TRBJ2-3, the V gene TRBV5-6, with TRBD2 matching over 11 bases. Germline V gene sequence: CDR1 SGHDT, CDR2 YYEEEE. The junction had 0 bases not matched to a gene; V was cut back by 2 bases and J by 1 base. The CDR3 has 15 residues.

The chain links TRBV7-9 to TRBJ2-1; 13 bases are a match to TRBD2. J was trimmed by 6 bases and V by 6 bases; bases with no gene match: 8. The CDR3 is 16 amino acids. Germline-derived CDR1 and CDR2 are SEHNR and FQNEAQ (reference sequence). This chain's CDR3 is CASRRAGTSGINEQFF. For the CDR3, the DNA is TGTGCCAGCAGGCGAGCCGGGACTAGCGGGATCAATGAGCAGTTCTTC.

This clone was detected a few times. The chain combines TRBV7-3 with TRBJ1-2; 11 positions agree with TRBD1. Trimming at V came to 4 bases and at J to 4 bases, leaving 5 bases not matched to a gene. CDR3 length equals 15 residues. The germline V gene encodes CDR1 SGHTA and CDR2 FQGTGA. The CDR3 reads CASSSTGTGGYGYTF. DNA of the CDR3: TGTGCCAGCAGCTCAACCGGGACAGGGGGCTATGGCTACACCTTC.